The source of this TCR beta chain is a study of lymphopenia after photon versus proton radiotherapy. Overall study findings and caveats: A bigger post-nadir fall in TCR diversity correlated inversely with survival time in deceased patients. Photon-treated patients lost naive T cells and TCR diversity; proton-treated stayed stable.

After removal of 4 bases from V and 6 bases from J, the junction contained 10 bases not matched to a gene. The germline V gene has CDR1 SGHRS and CDR2 YFSETQ. There are 15 residues in the CDR3. Turning to this clone: Its matching antigen is unknown.

Sequencing used immunoSEQ multiplex PCR; TCRdb keeps in-frame clones, though not all of them. This sample has 42,000 or so clones, with around 86% found just once. The chain recombines TRBV5-1 with TRBJ2-7, with TRBD2 matching over 10 bases. This receptor was taken from a woman in her seventies with pancreatic cancer. Sequenced here: peripheral blood, sampled from a patient treated with proton-based radiotherapy. In DNA, the CDR3 is TGCGCCAGCAGCCACAGCGGGGAGCGGGAGGGCGAGCAGTACTTC. This codes for CASSHSGEREGEQYF.